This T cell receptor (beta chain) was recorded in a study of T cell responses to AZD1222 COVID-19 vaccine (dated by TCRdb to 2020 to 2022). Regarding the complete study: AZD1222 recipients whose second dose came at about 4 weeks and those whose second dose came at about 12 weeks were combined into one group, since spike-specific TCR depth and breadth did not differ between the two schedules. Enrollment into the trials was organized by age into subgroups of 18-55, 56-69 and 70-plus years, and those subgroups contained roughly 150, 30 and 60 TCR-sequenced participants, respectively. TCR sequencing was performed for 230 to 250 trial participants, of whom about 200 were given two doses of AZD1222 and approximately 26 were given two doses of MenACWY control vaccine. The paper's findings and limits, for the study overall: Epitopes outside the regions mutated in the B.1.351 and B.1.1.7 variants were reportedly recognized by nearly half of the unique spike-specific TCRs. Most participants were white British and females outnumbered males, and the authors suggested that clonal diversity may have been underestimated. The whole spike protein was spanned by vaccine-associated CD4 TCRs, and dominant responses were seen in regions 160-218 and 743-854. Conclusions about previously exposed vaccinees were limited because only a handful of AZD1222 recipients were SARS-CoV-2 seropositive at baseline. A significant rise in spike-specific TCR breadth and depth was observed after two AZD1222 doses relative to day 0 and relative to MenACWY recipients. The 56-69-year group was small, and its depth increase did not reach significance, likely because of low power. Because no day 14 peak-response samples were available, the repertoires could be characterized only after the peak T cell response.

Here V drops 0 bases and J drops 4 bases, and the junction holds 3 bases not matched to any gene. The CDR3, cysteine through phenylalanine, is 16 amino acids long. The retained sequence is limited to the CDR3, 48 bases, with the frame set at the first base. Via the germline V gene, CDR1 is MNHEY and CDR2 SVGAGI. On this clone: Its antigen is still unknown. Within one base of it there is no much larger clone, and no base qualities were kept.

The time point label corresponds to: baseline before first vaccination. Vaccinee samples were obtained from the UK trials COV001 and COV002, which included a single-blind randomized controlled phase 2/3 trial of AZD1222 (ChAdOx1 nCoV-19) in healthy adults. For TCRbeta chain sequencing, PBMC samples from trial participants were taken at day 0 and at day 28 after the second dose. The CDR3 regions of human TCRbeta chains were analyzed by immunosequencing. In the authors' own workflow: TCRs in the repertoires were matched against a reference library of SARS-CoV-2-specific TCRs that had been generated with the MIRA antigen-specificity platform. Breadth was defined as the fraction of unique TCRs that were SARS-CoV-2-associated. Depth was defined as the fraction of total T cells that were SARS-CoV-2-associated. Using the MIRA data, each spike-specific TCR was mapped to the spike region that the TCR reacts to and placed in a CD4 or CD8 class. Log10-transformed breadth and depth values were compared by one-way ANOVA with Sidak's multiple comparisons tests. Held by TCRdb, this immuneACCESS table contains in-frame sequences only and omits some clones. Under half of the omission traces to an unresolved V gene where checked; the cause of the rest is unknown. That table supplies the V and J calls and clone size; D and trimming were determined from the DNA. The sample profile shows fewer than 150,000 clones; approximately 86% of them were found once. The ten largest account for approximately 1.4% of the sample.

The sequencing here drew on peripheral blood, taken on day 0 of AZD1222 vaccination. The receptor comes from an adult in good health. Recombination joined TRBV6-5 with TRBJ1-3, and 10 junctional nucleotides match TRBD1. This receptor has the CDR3 CASSYSRDRGGNTIYF. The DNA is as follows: TGTGCCAGCAGTTACTCCCGGGACAGGGGAGGAAACACCATATATTTT.